These 26 T cell receptor beta chains came from one sample sequenced in a study of cytomegalovirus exposure and HLA in healthy donors. PCR primers comprised 60 Vbeta and 13 Jbeta primers. Clones were sequenced by immunoSEQ multiplex PCR, and TCRdb holds only the in-frame ones, with some missing. This table holds approximately 170,000 clones, 75% to 90% found once. The source material was PBMCs. The receptors were sampled from a male donor in good health and CMV-seronegative.

This sequence joins TRBV9 and TRBJ1-6, with D maybe TRBD1 (6 bases). Germline V gene sequence: CDR1 SGDLS, CDR2 YYNGEE. The CDR3 is 18 amino acids. V was pared by 0 bases and J by 6 bases, with 19 bases between. The CDR3 protein is CASSVGPRAGEINSPLHF. In DNA, the CDR3 is TGTGCCAGCAGCGTAGGGCCCCGGGCAGGGGAAATTAATTCACCCCTCCACTTT. Using reference TRBV9 and TRBJ1-6 for the parts outside the CDR3, the full variable domain is DSGVTQTPKHLITATGQRVTLRCSPRSGDLSVYWYQQSLDQGLQFLIQYYNGEERAKGNILERFSAQQFPDLHSELNLSSLELGDSALYFCASSVGPRAGEINSPLHFGNGTRLTVT.

V and J are TRBV11-2 and TRBJ1-6, with D hard to call. This CDR3 has 15 residues. The germline V gene encodes CDR1 SGHAT and CDR2 FQNNGV. Trimming left V 6 bases short and J 6 bases short, with 15 bases between. The CDR3 region has the DNA TGTGCCAGCAGTCGTCAGACAAGCATTAATTCACCCCTCCACTTT. Amino acids: CASSRQTSINSPLHF.

The J gene is TRBJ2-2, the V gene TRBV29-1, with D maybe TRBD1 (5 bases). Per the germline V gene, CDR1 is SQVTM and CDR2 is ANQGSEA. The CDR3 is 14 amino acids. V lost 7 bases, J lost 6 bases, and 18 bases lay in between. The CDR3 DNA sequence: TGCAGCGCTCTGACAGAAAGATCGGCCGGGGAGCTGTTTTTT. Its protein is CSALTERSAGELFF.

The chain couples TRBV5-1 to TRBJ1-1; D unresolved. Germline V lookup: CDR1 SGHRS, CDR2 YFSETQ. This CDR3 is 12 amino acids long. V lost 2 bases and J lost 5, with 7 bases in between. CDR3 residues: CASSFAETEAFF. The DNA for the CDR3 is TGCGCCAGCAGCTTTGCAGAAACTGAAGCTTTCTTT.

This chain uses TRBV7-6 with TRBJ1-1; D unresolved. V was trimmed by 5 bases and J by 1 base, leaving 14 bases between them. The length of the CDR3 is 15 residues. Germline V gives CDR1 SGHVS, CDR2 FNYEAQ. CDR3 coding DNA: TGTGCCAGCAGCCCCCGAGCCGGAGGGAACACTGAAGCTTTCTTT. Translating gives CASSPRAGGNTEAFF.

In its sample, this clone was seen a few times. The genes are TRBV21-1 and TRBJ2-5; the tabulated D call, TRBD2, remains unverified against the DNA. The DNA end is more similar to TRBJ2-7, so the J call may be wrong. TRBV21-1 is reported as a pseudogene. CDR3 size: 12 residues. CDR3 nucleotide sequence: TGTGCCAGCAGCCGCCGGAACTACGAGCAGTACTTC. Residues: CASSRRNYEQYF.

The chain couples TRBV9 to TRBJ1-1; D uncertain. Trimming cost V 3 bases and J 10 bases, with 13 bases left between them. CDR1 and CDR2 (germline): SGDLS, YYNGEE. The CDR3 length is 12 residues. This chain's CDR3 is CASSGEVPGAFF. CDR3 nucleotides: TGTGCCAGCAGCGGAGAGGTACCGGGAGCTTTCTTT.

V usage is TRBV18 and J usage is TRBJ2-5, with 9 bases matching TRBD1. Germline assignment: CDR1 KGHSH and CDR2 LQKENI. The V segment lost 3 bases and the J segment 5 bases; nucleotides outside the gene matches: 7. CDR3 length: 15 amino acids. DNA for the CDR3: TGTGCCAGCTCACCCAGCCGACAGGGGGGGGAGACCCAGTACTTC. As protein: CASSPSRQGGETQYF.

The V gene is TRBV18, the J gene TRBJ2-7; possible D gene TRBD1, 5 bases. Germline values: CDR1 KGHSH, CDR2 LQKENI. Trimming removed 8 bases from V and 0 bases from J, with 11 bases in between. The CDR3 sequence is 13 residues long. CDR3 sequence (DNA): TGTGCCAGCGGGCCTGACAGCTCCTACGAGCAGTACTTC. This encodes CASGPDSSYEQYF.

The chain has TRBV14 and TRBJ1-2; 8 nucleotides agree with TRBD1. Germline assignment: CDR1 SGHDN and CDR2 FVKESK. The V segment lost 5 bases and the J segment 9 bases; nucleotides outside the gene matches: 14. The CDR3 spans 15 residues. The CDR3: CASSMRQGIYGSYTF. CDR3 DNA: TGTGCCAGCAGCATGCGACAGGGGATATATGGAAGCTACACCTTC.

This chain joins TRBV5-1 and TRBJ2-3; D may be TRBD2 (7 bases). Trimming pared 4 bases from V and 6 bases from J, leaving 21 bases between. The germline V gene has CDR1 SGHRS and CDR2 YFSETQ. The CDR3 covers 16 residues. The DNA of the CDR3 is TGCGCCAGCAGCCGATCGGGGGGACAATCTTTTGATACGCAGTATTTT. Translating it yields CASSRSGGQSFDTQYF.

Regarding this clone: The DNA is left out, because the CDR3 cannot be placed on it with certainty; the CDR3 is given as TCRdb lists it. The rearrangement joins TRBV6-6 to TRBJ1-6. Germline V CDR1 and CDR2: MNHNY, SVGAGI (reference sequence). The CDR3 region is 14 residues in length, termini included. The CDR3 sequence is CASSSSRPGTPLHF.

This clone appeared a few times. The V gene is TRBV29-1, the J gene TRBJ1-2; weak D call: TRBD1 (6 bases). The CDR3 is made up of 12 amino acids. CDR1 and CDR2 (germline): SQVTM, ANQGSEA. Trimming cost V 6 bases and J 3 bases, with 11 bases left between them. CDR3: CSVSAGDYGYTF. The DNA of the CDR3 is TGCAGCGTCTCCGCAGGGGACTATGGCTACACCTTC.

About this clone: The missing conserved phenylalanine or tryptophan at the end of this CDR3 makes a read error likely. V and J are TRBV5-6 and TRBJ2-7; weak D call: TRBD2 (5 bases). The CDR3 loop spans 14 amino acids. Germline V gene sequence: CDR1 SGHDT, CDR2 YYEEEE. V gave up 2 bases and J gave up 4 bases, with 13 bases separating them. The CDR3: CASSFGHGGYEQYL. As DNA, the CDR3 is TGTGCCAGCAGCTTTGGTCACGGCGGGTACGAGCAGTACCTC.

This clone was counted only a few times. V gene TRBV7-6 combines with J gene TRBJ2-7; TRBD2 matches at 7 bases. The CDR3 consists of 13 residues. Trimming cost V 4 bases and J 4 bases; bases outside gene matches: 4. Per the germline V gene, CDR1 is SGHVS and CDR2 is FNYEAQ. The CDR3 region has the DNA TGTGCCAGCAGCTGGCGGGGGTCGTACGAGCAGTACTTC. This translates into CASSWRGSYEQYF.

The genes are TRBV11-2 and TRBJ1-4, with unresolved D. CDR1 is SGHAT, CDR2 FQNNGV, per germline. CDR3 length: 11 amino acids. V shed 5 bases and J shed 5 bases, with 3 bases lying between them. The CDR3: CASSLNEKLFF. CDR3 nucleotides: TGTGCCAGCAGCCTGAATGAAAAACTGTTTTTT. The entire variable domain, with the rest obtained from reference TRBV11-2 and TRBJ1-4, is as follows: EAGVAQSPRYKIIEKRQSVAFWCNPISGHATLYWYQQILGQGPKLLIQFQNNGVVDDSQLPKDRFSAERLKGVDSTLKIQPAKLEDSAVYLCASSLNEKLFFGSGTQLSVL.

The gene calls are TRBV2 and TRBJ1-2; 8 bases map to TRBD1. CDR3 length: 12 amino acids. Trimming at V came to 7 bases and at J to 8 bases, leaving 6 bases not matched to a gene. The germline V gene encodes CDR1 SNHLY and CDR2 FYNNEI. CDR3 region: CASNGQGWGYTF. The DNA for the CDR3 is TGTGCCAGCAATGGACAGGGTTGGGGCTACACCTTC.

This chain connects TRBV30 to TRBJ2-5; 7 nucleotides match TRBD1. The DNA end is a closer match to TRBJ2-7, so the J assignment may be wrong. The CDR3 loop spans 14 amino acids. Germline CDR1 GTSNPN, CDR2 SVGIG (reference sequence). The CDR3 bases are TGTGCCTGGAGCCGGGGACAGATGTACTACGAGCAGTACTTC. Encoded protein: CAWSRGQMYYEQYF.

This rearrangement joins TRBV7-2 to TRBJ2-7; TRBD2 is a possible D gene (6 bases). CDR1 is SGHTA, CDR2 FQGNSA, per germline. The CDR3 loop spans 15 amino acids. Trimming shortened V by 2 bases and J by 5 bases, and 16 bases separated the two germline ends. CDR3 bases: TGTGCCAGCAGCTTATTGCTGGAGGGTCGGGACGAGCAGTACTTC. Protein sequence: CASSLLLEGRDEQYF.

The chain is built from TRBV27 and TRBJ1-2; D uncertain. V lost 5 bases and J lost 3, with 16 bases in between. The CDR3 is 15 residues long. The germline V gene encodes CDR1 MNHEY and CDR2 SMNVEV (reference sequence). CDR3 sequence: CASSTLRGEDYGYTF. CDR3 in DNA: TGTGCCAGCAGTACCCTCCGGGGTGAGGACTATGGCTACACCTTC.

The genes are TRBV7-9 and TRBJ2-5; 9 positions agree with TRBD1. The CDR3 is 14 residues long. Germline CDR1 is SEHNR and CDR2 is FQNEAQ (reference sequence). Unmatched junction bases numbered 4, after V lost 3 bases and J lost 5 bases. The CDR3 nucleotides are TGTGCCAGCAGCTTGGGGACAGGGCGTGAGACCCAGTACTTC. Residues: CASSLGTGRETQYF.

The chain is built from TRBV19 and TRBJ1-4; 7 bases fit TRBD1. V shed 6 bases and J 6 bases; nucleotides not matched to a gene: 7. The CDR3 totals 14 residues. The germline V gene has CDR1 LNHDA and CDR2 SQIVND (reference sequence). DNA for the CDR3: TGTGCCAGTAGCATTGCCGGGACAGATGAAAAACTGTTTTTT. Translated, it gives CASSIAGTDEKLFF.

V is TRBV6-5 and J is TRBJ2-5, with 7 bases that match TRBD1. The CDR3 sequence is 13 residues long. V shed 6 bases and J 5 bases; nucleotides not matched to a gene: 6. CDR1 is MNHEY, CDR2 SVGAGI, per germline. The CDR3 loop is CASRPTGQETQYF. The CDR3 region has the DNA TGTGCCAGCAGGCCGACAGGGCAGGAGACCCAGTACTTC.

This sequence joins TRBV19 and TRBJ2-1, with 8 bases fitting TRBD1. The CDR3 runs 15 residues. Germline V CDR1 and CDR2: LNHDA, SQIVND (reference sequence). J lost 0 bases, V lost 9 bases, and 7 bases had no gene match. The CDR3 nucleotides are TGTGCCAGCCTCAGGGGGCTCGGCTCCTACAATGAGCAGTTCTTC. Protein sequence: CASLRGLGSYNEQFF.

The rearrangement uses TRBV27 and TRBJ2-7; TRBD1 matches at 11 bases. CDR3 size: 15 residues. CDR1 and CDR2 from the germline V gene are MNHEY and SMNVEV (reference sequence). Trimming took 4 bases from V and 3 from J; bases not matched to a gene: 5. The CDR3 nucleotides are TGTGCCAGCAGTTACACCGGGACAGGGGGCTACGAGCAGTACTTC. This sequence encodes CASSYTGTGGYEQYF.

This chain uses TRBV29-1 with TRBJ1-2, with D perhaps TRBD1 (5 bases). In germline, CDR1 is SQVTM, CDR2 ANQGSEA. The CDR3 totals 13 residues. V was shortened by 3 bases and J by 3 bases, with 11 bases between the two germline ends. The CDR3 DNA reads TGCAGCGTTGATAACGGGGGAGACTATGGCTACACCTTC. This sequence encodes CSVDNGGDYGYTF.